One sample yielded the 6 T cell receptor beta chains listed below, sequenced in a study of blood T cell repertoires in COVID-19. TCRdb's copy holds only in-frame clones and misses some; the assay was immunoSEQ multiplex PCR. The profile covers about 70,000 clones, with over 85% appearing a single time and roughly 1.4% taken by the ten largest. Sequencing was carried out using peripheral blood. These receptors all come from a man between 60 and 70 years old with acute or convalescent COVID-19.

The chain employs TRBV25-1 and TRBJ1-4; D is unresolved. The V gene lost 1 base and the J gene lost 8 bases, with 14 bases spanning the gap. Germline loops: CDR1 MGHDK, CDR2 SYGVNS. CDR3 length: 15 residues. CDR3 sequence: CASSEFEQEGEKLFF. Written as DNA, the CDR3 is TGTGCCAGCAGTGAATTTGAGCAGGAAGGCGAAAAACTGTTTTTT.

This sequence joins TRBV12-5 and TRBJ1-6; D call uncertain. Per germline, CDR1 LGHNT and CDR2 FRNRAP. Trimming shortened V by 3 bases and J by 9 bases, and 12 bases separated the two germline ends. The CDR3 loop spans 14 amino acids. The CDR3 is CASGLEGRISPLHF. The DNA for the CDR3 is TGTGCTAGTGGTTTAGAGGGCAGGATTTCACCCCTCCACTTT.

The V gene is TRBV10-2, the J gene TRBJ2-1; 13 nucleotides align to TRBD2. Germline V gene lookup returns CDR1 WSHSY and CDR2 SAAADI. After removal of 6 bases from V and 7 bases from J, the junction contained 12 bases not matched to a gene. This CDR3 has 17 residues. The CDR3 nucleotides are TGCGCCAGCAGATCCCGACTAGCGGGGGGCCGGGTTAATGAGCAGTTCTTC. Translation: CASRSRLAGGRVNEQFF.

This clone was picked up one time. V usage is TRBV5-4 and J usage is TRBJ2-7, with D maybe TRBD1 (6 bases). The CDR3 has 16 residues. Trimming pared 4 bases from V and 3 bases from J, leaving 20 bases between. Germline loops: CDR1 SGHNT, CDR2 YYREEE (reference sequence). DNA for the CDR3: TGTGCCAGCAGCGGAGAGACGGCAGGGGCAGGCTACGAGCAGTACTTC. It is translated as CASSGETAGAGYEQYF.

V is TRBV5-1 and J is TRBJ2-5; TRBD2 might be the D (6 bases). Germline V lookup: CDR1 SGHRS, CDR2 YFSETQ. V dropped 5 bases and J dropped 1 base, with 18 bases sitting between them. This CDR3 has 16 amino acids. The CDR3: CASRRSTAGSQETQYF. Here the CDR3 DNA reads TGCGCCAGCAGAAGGTCAACGGCGGGGTCCCAAGAGACCCAGTACTTC.

The rearrangement joins TRBV7-9 to TRBJ1-1; weak D call: TRBD1 (6 bases). Germline values: CDR1 SEHNR, CDR2 FQNEAQ (reference sequence). V was shortened by 1 base and J by 3 bases, with 6 bases between the two germline ends. The CDR3 is made up of 13 amino acids. CDR3 in amino acids: CASSLEGDTEAFF. The DNA of the CDR3 is TGTGCCAGCAGCTTAGAGGGGGACACTGAAGCTTTCTTT.